This is a list of T cell receptor beta chains from one sample in a study of blood T cells in healthy people across ages. MiXCR was run by TCRdb on the 5' RACE reads, yielding one entry per CDR3 protein. The repertoire holds 710,000 or so distinct CDR3 sequences, with roughly 32% as singletons. The sample taken for sequencing was blood. These receptors came from a woman older than 75 in good health. The CDR3 runs from the conserved cysteine through the conserved F or W. The D gene is left open where the match is weak. Clone size is given for some rows only: seen once, a few or many times, or a class if the clone is expanded.

abundance,j_gene,d_gene,v_gene,CDR3aa,CDR3nt
.,TRBJ2-1,.,TRBV7-9,CASSLVLSGREFF,TGTGCCAGCAGCTTAGTATTGAGTGGAAGGGAGTTCTTC
.,TRBJ1-4,.,TRBV30,CAWSVRGGLRNEKLFF,TGTGCCTGGAGTGTAAGAGGCGGCCTAAGGAATGAAAAACTGTTTTTT
.,TRBJ1-2,TRBD1,TRBV7-2,CASSFRDRGQNGYTF,TGTGCCAGCAGCTTCCGGGACAGGGGGCAGAATGGCTACACCTTC
many,TRBJ1-2,TRBD1,TRBV5-6,CASSYRGTGPSRGYTF,TGTGCCAGCAGCTACCGCGGGACAGGGCCATCGAGGGGCTACACCTTC
few,TRBJ1-1,.,TRBV4-1,CASSQALSRNTEAFF,TGCGCCAGCAGCCAAGCCCTGAGCAGGAACACTGAAGCTTTCTTT
.,TRBJ1-1,.,TRBV7-2,CASTNRGVRNTEAFF,TGTGCCAGCACCAACCGGGGGGTGAGGAACACTGAAGCTTTCTTT
many,TRBJ2-5,.,TRBV6-6,CASSYSGVQETQYF,TGTGCCAGCAGTTACTCAGGGGTTCAAGAGACCCAGTACTTC
.,TRBJ2-5,.,TRBV5-1,CASSQRAPGRVQTQYF,TGCGCCAGCAGCCAGCGAGCCCCGGGGCGGGTGCAGACCCAGTACTTC
many,TRBJ1-2,.,TRBV7-2,CASSPPPGRTYGYTF,TGTGCCAGCAGCCCCCCCCCGGGACGGACTTATGGCTACACCTTC
many,TRBJ2-3,.,TRBV5-4,CASSLVVRSFTTDTQYF,TGTGCCAGCAGCTTGGTGGTGCGGTCCTTTACCACAGATACGCAGTATTTT
few,TRBJ2-3,TRBD2,TRBV6-1,CAIRQTSGGPRSTDTQYF,TGTGCCATCCGCCAGACTAGCGGGGGGCCCCGCAGCACAGATACGCAGTATTTT
few,TRBJ1-2,TRBD1,TRBV15,CATGRTGGTTNYGYTF,TGTGCCACCGGTCGGACAGGGGGAACGACTAACTATGGCTACACCTTC
many,TRBJ2-3,TRBD1,TRBV29-1,CSGYRGQDTQYF,TGCAGCGGCTACAGGGGTCAAGATACGCAGTATTTT
.,TRBJ2-5,TRBD1,TRBV29-1,CSVRDRATLLGETQYF,TGCAGCGTTCGGGACAGGGCAACTCTTTTGGGAGAGACCCAGTACTTC
many,TRBJ1-2,TRBD1,TRBV29-1,CSVDATGGYGYTF,TGCAGCGTTGACGCGACAGGGGGCTATGGCTACACCTTC
.,TRBJ2-1,TRBD1,TRBV7-8,CASTSTGTGGRETQFF,TGTGCCAGCACTTCAACCGGGACAGGAGGCCGGGAGACCCAGTTCTTC
few,TRBJ2-2,TRBD1,TRBV9,CASSGAQGASTGELFF,TGTGCCAGCAGCGGAGCCCAGGGGGCGAGCACCGGGGAGCTGTTTTTT
many,TRBJ2-5,.,TRBV7-2,CASSGVLGRQTQYF,TGTGCCAGCAGCGGGGTACTAGGGAGGCAGACCCAGTACTTC
few,TRBJ2-1,TRBD1,TRBV5-1,CASSSTGGVYNEQFF,TGCGCCAGCAGCTCGACAGGGGGTGTCTACAATGAGCAGTTCTTC
few,TRBJ2-2,.,TRBV25-1,CASSDGVIQRRDTGELFF,TGTGCCAGCAGTGATGGGGTGATACAGAGACGGGACACCGGGGAGCTGTTTTTT
many,TRBJ2-7,TRBD1,TRBV20-1,CSARWDRGLEQYF,TGCAGTGCTAGATGGGACAGGGGGCTCGAGCAGTACTTC
many,TRBJ2-1,TRBD1,TRBV11-2,CASSEQGQGYNEQFF,TGTGCCAGCAGCGAACAAGGACAGGGGTACAATGAGCAGTTCTTC
.,TRBJ2-1,.,TRBV6-2/TRBV6-3,CASSYLRRPFSYNEQFF,TGTGCCAGTAGTTACCTTCGCAGGCCTTTCTCCTACAATGAGCAGTTCTTC
many,TRBJ1-2,TRBD1,TRBV2,CASVDRGYNGYTF,TGTGCCAGCGTAGACAGGGGGTACAACGGCTACACCTTC
few,TRBJ2-1,TRBD1,TRBV7-9,CASSLEGTGVDEQFF,TGTGCCAGCAGCTTAGAAGGGACAGGGGTTGATGAGCAGTTCTTC
many,TRBJ2-4,TRBD1,TRBV18,CASSPNRGAKNIQYF,TGTGCCAGCTCACCCAACAGGGGGGCCAAAAACATTCAGTACTTC
many,TRBJ2-5,.,TRBV9,CASSVAQQETQYF,TGTGCCAGCAGCGTAGCACAGCAAGAGACCCAGTACTTC
many,TRBJ2-7,.,TRBV2,CASSPRGDSYEQYF,TGTGCCAGCAGCCCGAGGGGCGACTCCTACGAGCAGTACTTC
few,TRBJ1-1,.,TRBV20-1,CSARGGGLNTEAFF,TGCAGTGCTAGGGGGGGAGGCCTGAACACTGAAGCTTTCTTT
.,TRBJ2-7,.,TRBV29-1,CSVEARSGVGAYEQYF,TGCAGCGTTGAAGCCCGATCGGGGGTTGGGGCCTACGAGCAGTACTTC
many,TRBJ1-1,.,TRBV20-1,CSARDRGRMNTEAFF,TGCAGTGCTAGAGATCGTGGGCGGATGAACACTGAAGCTTTCTTT
.,TRBJ1-4,TRBD1,TRBV14,CASSQVSGQRNEKLFF,TGTGCCAGCAGCCAAGTTTCGGGACAGCGGAATGAAAAACTGTTTTTT
.,TRBJ2-2,.,TRBV2,CASSEAWGNIGELFF,TGTGCCAGCAGTGAAGCTTGGGGAAACATCGGGGAGCTGTTTTTT
few,TRBJ1-5,.,TRBV20-1,CSASKGDQYSNQPQHF,TGCAGTGCTAGTAAAGGGGACCAATATAGCAATCAGCCCCAGCATTTT
many,TRBJ2-1,.,TRBV14,CASSQDAGRGRNEQFF,TGTGCCAGCAGCCAAGATGCGGGTCGCGGTAGAAATGAGCAGTTCTTC
many,TRBJ2-1,TRBD2,TRBV5-1,CASSLAAGMVNEQFF,TGCGCCAGCAGCTTGGCAGCGGGGATGGTAAATGAGCAGTTCTTC
.,TRBJ2-1,.,TRBV29-1,CSVQENPYNEQFF,TGCAGCGTCCAGGAGAACCCCTACAATGAGCAGTTCTTC
many,TRBJ2-1,TRBD2,TRBV5-1,CASSSSGGAYNEQFF,TGCGCCAGCAGCTCTAGCGGGGGGGCGTACAATGAGCAGTTCTTC
.,TRBJ2-4,TRBD2,TRBV9,CASSVSFVASGQNIQYF,TGTGCCAGCAGCGTGAGTTTTGTGGCTAGCGGGCAGAACATTCAGTACTTC
.,TRBJ2-1,.,TRBV5-5,CASSLHTGSQDEQFF,TGTGCCAGCAGCTTGCACACAGGGAGTCAAGATGAGCAGTTCTTC
many,TRBJ1-1,.,TRBV15,CATSRIFGPVNTEAFF,TGTGCCACCAGCAGAATCTTCGGCCCCGTGAACACTGAAGCTTTCTTT
many,TRBJ2-3,TRBD2,TRBV20-1,CSARGSGGAPQYF,TGCAGTGCTAGGGGTAGCGGGGGGGCACCGCAGTATTTT
.,TRBJ1-6,.,TRBV28,CASSVSRQTNSPLHF,TGTGCCAGCAGTGTCTCGAGGCAGACTAATTCACCCCTCCACTTT
few,TRBJ1-1,.,TRBV12-5,CASGQNTGSGTEAFF,TGTGCTAGTGGTCAAAACACAGGCTCGGGAACTGAAGCTTTCTTT
.,TRBJ2-3,TRBD2,TRBV4-3,CASSQELAGGRTSTDTQYF,TGCGCCAGCAGCCAGGAACTAGCGGGAGGTCGAACTAGCACAGATACGCAGTATTTT
many,TRBJ1-2,TRBD1,TRBV20-1,CSADRRTGDSNYGYTF,TGCAGTGCTGACCGCAGGACAGGGGACTCGAACTATGGCTACACCTTC
many,TRBJ1-1,TRBD1,TRBV20-1,CSASPGGGHGTEAFF,TGCAGTGCTAGTCCAGGGGGGGGGCACGGCACTGAAGCTTTCTTT
.,TRBJ2-3,.,TRBV12-3/TRBV12-4,CASSLVRSTDAQYF,TGTGCCAGCAGTTTAGTACGAAGCACAGATGCGCAGTATTTT
many,TRBJ2-7,TRBD2,TRBV5-1,CASSSLAGGRSYEQYF,TGCGCCAGCAGCTCCCTAGCGGGGGGGCGATCCTACGAGCAGTACTTC
.,TRBJ1-1,TRBD1,TRBV12-3/TRBV12-4,CASSRTGRAFF,TGTGCCAGCAGTAGGACAGGGAGAGCTTTCTTT
many,TRBJ2-5,.,TRBV6-5,CASSYAEQGGTETQYF,TGTGCCAGCAGTTACGCAGAACAGGGGGGGACCGAGACCCAGTACTTC
.,TRBJ2-3,.,TRBV12-3/TRBV12-4,CASSLTGEGTDTQYF,TGTGCCAGCAGTTTAACGGGAGAGGGAACAGATACGCAGTATTTT
.,TRBJ2-5,.,TRBV5-1,CASSTSGPRKETQYF,TGCGCCAGCAGTACTTCCGGACCGAGAAAAGAGACCCAGTACTTC
many,TRBJ2-5,TRBD2,TRBV10-3,CAITSGGTETQYF,TGTGCCATTACTAGCGGGGGGACAGAGACCCAGTACTTC